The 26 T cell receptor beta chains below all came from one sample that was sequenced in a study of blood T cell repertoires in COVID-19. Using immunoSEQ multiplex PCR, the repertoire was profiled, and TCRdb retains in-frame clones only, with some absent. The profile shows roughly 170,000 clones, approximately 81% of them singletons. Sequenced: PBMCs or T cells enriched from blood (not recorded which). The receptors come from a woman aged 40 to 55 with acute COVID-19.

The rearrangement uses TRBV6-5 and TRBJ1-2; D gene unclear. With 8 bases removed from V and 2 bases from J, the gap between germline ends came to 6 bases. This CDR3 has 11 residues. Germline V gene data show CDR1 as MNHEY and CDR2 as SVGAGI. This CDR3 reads CASGRNYGYTF. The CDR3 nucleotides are TGTGCCAGCGGCAGAAACTATGGCTACACCTTC.

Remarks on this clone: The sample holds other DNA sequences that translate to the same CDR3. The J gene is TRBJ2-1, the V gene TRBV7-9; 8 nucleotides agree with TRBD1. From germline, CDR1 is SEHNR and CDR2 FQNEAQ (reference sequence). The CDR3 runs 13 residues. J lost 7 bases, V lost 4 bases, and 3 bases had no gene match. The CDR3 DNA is TGTGCCAGCAGCTGGGGACAGGCTAATGAGCAGTTCTTC. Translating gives CASSWGQANEQFF.

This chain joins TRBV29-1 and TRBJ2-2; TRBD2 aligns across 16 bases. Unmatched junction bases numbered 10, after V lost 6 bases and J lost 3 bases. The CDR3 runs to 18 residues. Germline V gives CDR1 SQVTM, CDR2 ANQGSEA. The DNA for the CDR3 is TGCAGCGTGACGGCGGGACTAGCGGGAGGGTGGGACACCGGGGAGCTGTTTTTT. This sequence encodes CSVTAGLAGGWDTGELFF.

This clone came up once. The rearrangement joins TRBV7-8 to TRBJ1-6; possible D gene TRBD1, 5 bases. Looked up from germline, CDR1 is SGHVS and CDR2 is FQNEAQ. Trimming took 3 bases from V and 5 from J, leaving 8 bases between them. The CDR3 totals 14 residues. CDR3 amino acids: CASSLSGNNSPLHF. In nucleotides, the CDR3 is TGTGCCAGCAGCTTGTCAGGGAATAATTCACCCCTCCACTTT.

The CDR3 DNA reads TGTGCCAGCAGTTTACATTCAGGGATTCAGCCCCAGCATTTT. Translated: CASSLHSGIQPQHF. The rearrangement uses TRBV27 and TRBJ1-5; possible D gene TRBD1, 5 bases. V was cut by 2 bases and J by 6 bases, with 11 bases left in between. This CDR3 contains 14 residues. The germline V gene has CDR1 MNHEY and CDR2 SMNVEV (reference sequence).

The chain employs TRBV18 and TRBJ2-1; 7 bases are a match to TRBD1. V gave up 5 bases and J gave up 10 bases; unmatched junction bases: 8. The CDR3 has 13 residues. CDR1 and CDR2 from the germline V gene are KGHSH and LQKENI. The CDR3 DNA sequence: TGTGCCAGCTCAGCAGTACAGGGACAGGAGCAGTTCTTC. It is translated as CASSAVQGQEQFF.

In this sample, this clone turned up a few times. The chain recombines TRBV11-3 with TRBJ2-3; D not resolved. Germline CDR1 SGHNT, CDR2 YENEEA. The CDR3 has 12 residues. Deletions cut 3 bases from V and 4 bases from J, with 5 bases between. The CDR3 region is CASSFLPDTQYF. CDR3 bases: TGTGCCAGCAGCTTCCTCCCAGATACGCAGTATTTT.

The DNA of the CDR3 is TGTGCCAGCAGCCAAGTGATGAGCTCTGGAAACACCATATATTTT. This gives the protein CASSQVMSSGNTIYF. The V gene is TRBV3-1 (or the pseudogene TRBV3-2), the J gene TRBJ1-3; D unresolved. This CDR3 has 15 amino acids. Between the trimmed V and J ends, which lost 1 base and 0 bases, there was a span of 7 bases. Germline CDR1 LGHDT, CDR2 YNNKEL (reference sequence).

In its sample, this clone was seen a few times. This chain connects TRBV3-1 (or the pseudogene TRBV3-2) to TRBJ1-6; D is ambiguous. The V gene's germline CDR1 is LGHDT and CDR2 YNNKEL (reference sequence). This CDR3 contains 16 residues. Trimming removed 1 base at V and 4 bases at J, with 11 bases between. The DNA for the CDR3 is TGTGCCAGCAGCCAAGTCGGTCAGCGTTATAATTCACCCCTCCACTTT. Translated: CASSQVGQRYNSPLHF.

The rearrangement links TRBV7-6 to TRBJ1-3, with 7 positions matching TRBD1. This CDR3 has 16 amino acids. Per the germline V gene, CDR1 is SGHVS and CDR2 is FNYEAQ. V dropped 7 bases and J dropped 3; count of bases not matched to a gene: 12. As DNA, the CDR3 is TGTGCCAGCACTAAGCAAGGGGGCTTCGGTGGAAACACCATATATTTT. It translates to CASTKQGGFGGNTIYF.

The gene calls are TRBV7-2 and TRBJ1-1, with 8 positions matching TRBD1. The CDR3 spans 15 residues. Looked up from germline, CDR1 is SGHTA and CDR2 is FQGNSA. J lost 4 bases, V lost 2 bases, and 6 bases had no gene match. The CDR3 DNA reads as TGTGCCAGCAGCTTACTTTCAGGGGGCGTCACTGAAGCTTTCTTT. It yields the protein CASSLLSGGVTEAFF.

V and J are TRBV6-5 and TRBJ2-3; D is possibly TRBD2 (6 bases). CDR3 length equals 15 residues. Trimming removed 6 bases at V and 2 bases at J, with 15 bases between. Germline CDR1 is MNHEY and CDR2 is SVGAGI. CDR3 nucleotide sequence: TGTGCCAGCAGCCTTTCGATAGCGGCCACAGATACGCAGTATTTT. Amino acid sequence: CASSLSIAATDTQYF.

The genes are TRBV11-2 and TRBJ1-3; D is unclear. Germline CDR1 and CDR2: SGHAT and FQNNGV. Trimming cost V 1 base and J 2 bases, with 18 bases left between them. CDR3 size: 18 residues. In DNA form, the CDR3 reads TGTGCCAGCAGCTTAGTCGCGGCCTACCTGATCGCTGGAAACACCATATATTTT. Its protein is CASSLVAAYLIAGNTIYF.

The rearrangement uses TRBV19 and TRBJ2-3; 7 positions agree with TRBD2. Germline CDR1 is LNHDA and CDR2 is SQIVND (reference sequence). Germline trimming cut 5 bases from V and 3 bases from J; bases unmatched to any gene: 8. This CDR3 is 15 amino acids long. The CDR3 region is CASSPRPGGTDTQYF. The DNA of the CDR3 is TGTGCCAGTAGTCCGAGGCCGGGAGGAACAGATACGCAGTATTTT.

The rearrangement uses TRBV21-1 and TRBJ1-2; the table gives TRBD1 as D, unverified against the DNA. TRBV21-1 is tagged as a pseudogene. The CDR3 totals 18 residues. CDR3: CASSKNIETRPLHYGYTF. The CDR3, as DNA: TGTGCCAGCAGCAAAAATATTGAGACAAGGCCTCTTCACTATGGCTACACCTTC.

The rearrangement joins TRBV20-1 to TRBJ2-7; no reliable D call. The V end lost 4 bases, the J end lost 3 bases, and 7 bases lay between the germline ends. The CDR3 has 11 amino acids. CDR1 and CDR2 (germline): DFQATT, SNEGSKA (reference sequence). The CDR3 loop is CSANHGYEQYF. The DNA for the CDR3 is TGCAGTGCTAACCACGGCTACGAGCAGTACTTC.

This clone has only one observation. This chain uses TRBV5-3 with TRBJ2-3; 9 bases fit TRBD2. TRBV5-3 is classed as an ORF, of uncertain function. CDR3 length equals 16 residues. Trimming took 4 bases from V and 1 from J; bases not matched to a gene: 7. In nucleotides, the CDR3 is TGTGCCAGAAGCCCCCGACTAGCGGATTGCACAGATACGCAGTATTTT. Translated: CARSPRLADCTDTQYF.

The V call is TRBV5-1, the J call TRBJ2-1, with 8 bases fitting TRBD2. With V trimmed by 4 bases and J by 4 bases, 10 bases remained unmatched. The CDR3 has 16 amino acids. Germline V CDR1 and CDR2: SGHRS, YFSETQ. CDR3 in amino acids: CASSKSGSVDYNEQFF. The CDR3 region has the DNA TGCGCCAGCAGCAAAAGCGGGAGCGTCGATTACAATGAGCAGTTCTTC.

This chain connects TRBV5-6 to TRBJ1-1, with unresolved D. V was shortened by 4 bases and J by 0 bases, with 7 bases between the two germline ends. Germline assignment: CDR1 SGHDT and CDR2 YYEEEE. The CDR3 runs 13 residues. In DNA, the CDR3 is TGTGCCAGCAGCCTAAACGTGAACACTGAAGCTTTCTTT. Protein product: CASSLNVNTEAFF.

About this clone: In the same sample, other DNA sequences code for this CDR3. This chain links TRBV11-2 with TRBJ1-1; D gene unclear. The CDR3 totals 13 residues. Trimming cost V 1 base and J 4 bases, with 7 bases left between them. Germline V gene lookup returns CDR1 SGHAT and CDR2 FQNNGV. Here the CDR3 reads CASSLGRVTEAFF. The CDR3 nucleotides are TGTGCCAGCAGCTTAGGGAGAGTCACTGAAGCTTTCTTT.

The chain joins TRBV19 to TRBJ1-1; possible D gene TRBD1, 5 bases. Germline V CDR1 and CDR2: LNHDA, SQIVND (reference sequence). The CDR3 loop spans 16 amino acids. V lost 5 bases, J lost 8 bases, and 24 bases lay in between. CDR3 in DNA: TGTGCCAGTAGTCCCGCAGGGTACAAGTCAACAATCGAAGCTTTCTTT. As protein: CASSPAGYKSTIEAFF. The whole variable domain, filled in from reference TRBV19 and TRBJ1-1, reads DGGITQSPKYLFRKEGQNVTLSCEQNLNHDAMYWYRQDPGQGLRLIYYSQIVNDFQKGDIAEGYSVSREKKESFPLTVTSAQKNPTAFYLCASSPAGYKSTIEAFFGQGTRLTVV.

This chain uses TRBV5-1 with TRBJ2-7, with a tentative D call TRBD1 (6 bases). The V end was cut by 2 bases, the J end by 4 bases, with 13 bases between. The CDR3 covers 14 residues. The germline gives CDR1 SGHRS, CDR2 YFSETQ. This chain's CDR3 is CASSFYGTMYEQYF. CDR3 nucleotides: TGCGCCAGCAGCTTCTACGGGACAATGTACGAGCAGTACTTC.

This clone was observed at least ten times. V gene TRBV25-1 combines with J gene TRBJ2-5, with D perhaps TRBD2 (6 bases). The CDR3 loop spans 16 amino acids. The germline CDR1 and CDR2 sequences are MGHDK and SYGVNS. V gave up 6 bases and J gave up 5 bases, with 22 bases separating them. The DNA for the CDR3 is TGTGCCAGCAGCCCCACACGGCCCCCGGGGGAGGAGACCCAGTACTTC. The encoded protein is CASSPTRPPGEETQYF.

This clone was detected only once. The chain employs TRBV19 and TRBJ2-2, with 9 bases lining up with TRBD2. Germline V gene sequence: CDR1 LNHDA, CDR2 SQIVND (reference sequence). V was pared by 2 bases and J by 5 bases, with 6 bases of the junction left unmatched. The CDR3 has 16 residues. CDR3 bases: TGTGCCAGTAGTATAAGGCGGGAGGGCCTTACCGGGGAGCTGTTTTTT. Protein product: CASSIRREGLTGELFF.

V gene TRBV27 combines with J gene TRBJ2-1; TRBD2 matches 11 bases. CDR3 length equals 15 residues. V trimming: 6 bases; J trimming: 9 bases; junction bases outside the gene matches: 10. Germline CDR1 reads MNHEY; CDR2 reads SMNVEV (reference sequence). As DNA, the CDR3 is TGTGCCAGCAGCACACTAGCGGGAGTTAAGTTTGAGCAGTTCTTC. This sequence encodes CASSTLAGVKFEQFF.

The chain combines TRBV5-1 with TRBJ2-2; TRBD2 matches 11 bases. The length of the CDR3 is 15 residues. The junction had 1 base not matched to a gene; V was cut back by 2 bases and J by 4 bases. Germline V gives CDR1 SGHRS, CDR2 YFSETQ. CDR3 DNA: TGCGCCAGCAGCTTACTAGCGGGAGCCACCGGGGAGCTGTTTTTT. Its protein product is CASSLLAGATGELFF. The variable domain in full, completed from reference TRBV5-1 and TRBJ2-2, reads KAGVTQTPRYLIKTRGQQVTLSCSPISGHRSVSWYQQTPGQGLQFLFEYFSETQRNKGNFPGRFSGRQFSNSRSEMNVSTLELGDSALYLCASSLLAGATGELFFGEGSRLTVL.